Below, one TCR beta chain is given with its context. This clonotype appeared a few times. This receptor's antigen is unknown. No base-level quality is on record; no much larger clone is a single base apart. The sample is drawn from a study of T cells in Graves' hyperthyroidism and ophthalmopathy (dated by TCRdb to the late 2010s). About the investigation overall: Peripheral blood was collected at initial diagnosis, before any treatment. A discovery cohort of about 96 patients, 43 with Graves' ophthalmopathy and under 60 with stable Graves' hyperthyroidism, was used to find distinguishing TCR V-J signatures. An independent validation cohort of under 20 hyperthyroidism patients and about 15 patients who later progressed to ophthalmopathy tested prospective prediction of ophthalmopathy. The roughly 90 discovery patients were divided at random into training and test sets in a 7:3 ratio. In addition, the study compared T-cell repertoires in thyroid tissue and in blood from 6 or 7 Graves' hyperthyroidism patients. Once sampling was done, hyperthyroidism patients were given methimazole at a starting dose of 30 mg daily, whereas ophthalmopathy patients were given high-dose intravenous methylprednisolone. The paper describes TCR Vbeta CDR3 sequencing of about 140 peripheral blood samples, made up of about 41 ophthalmopathy patients, around 73 hyperthyroidism patients and 17 progressor patients.

CDR1 KGHDR and CDR2 SFDVKD were looked up in the germline V gene. Trimming takes 3 bases off V and 2 bases off J; junction bases not matched to a gene: 7. From the cysteine up to the phenylalanine, the CDR3 has a length of 17 residues. The retained sequence is limited to the CDR3, 51 bases, with the frame set at the first base. TCR beta CDR3 regions were amplified from RNA transcripts. A first-round RT-PCR of the TCR CDR3 used the HTBI primer set with the Qiagen OneStep RT-PCR kit. A second multiplex PCR round built the libraries, followed by size selection and purification. The libraries were sequenced on an Illumina HiSeq2000 using paired-end 100 bp reads. From the authors' description of their analysis: Raw data were processed with SOAPnuke, discarding reads with adapters, uncalled bases, mean Phred below 15, or no exact constant-primer or identifier match. COPE v1.2.5 was used to merge the high-quality paired reads, and each unique nucleotide sequence was defined as a clonotype. MiTCR v1.1 was used to align the clonotypes against IMGT TRBV, TRBD and TRBJ reference segments. Analysis was restricted to V-J combinations with a frequency above 0.0001, which covered roughly 99% of repertoires. A TCS score was defined as the ratio of F50 (clonal expansion) to E x V (chaos), with BLOSUM62-based TCRdist applied between CDR3 peptides within each V-J. Welch's t-statistics and random forest reduced around 520 V-J features to about 12, which were used in a naive Bayes classifier (R e1071). TCRdb reanalyzed the raw reads on its own, using fastp at Q25 for trimming and MiXCR for clone calling, and kept in-frame beta chains. Merged by CDR3 protein, the rows form single entries marked with the most common genes and DNA. The V and J calls and clone size come from TCRdb's table, not from the authors' own analysis. The sample table shows under 700,000 distinct CDR3 sequences, and approximately 15% are seen once. Approximately 20% of the sample is taken by the ten largest.

Stable Graves' hyperthyroidism was defined as the absence of progression to ophthalmopathy over 18 months of follow-up. Hyperthyroidism patients were aged 18 to 65 years and newly diagnosed, with disease duration of less than 2 months. Patients with uncontrolled infections, other autoimmune diseases, pregnancy or lactation were excluded. Diagnoses were based on clinical symptoms, serum thyroxine and TRAb, thyroid ultrasound and orbital computed tomography. PBMCs were isolated from more than 9 ml of fresh peripheral blood by Ficoll-Paque density gradient centrifugation. Total RNA was extracted with Trizol reagent, and quality was checked on an Agilent 2100 Bioanalyzer. Summary of the overall study and its limitations: Sample size was not statistically predetermined, and investigators were not blinded to group allocation. In validation, the model predicted progression to ophthalmopathy a median of about 5.9 months before onset, with over 55% sensitivity and roughly 72% specificity. A model built on a 13 V-J signature distinguished ophthalmopathy from stable hyperthyroidism, reaching 87.88% sensitivity and about 81% specificity in cross-validation and 80%/75% in testing. Most expanded thyroid clonotypes (frequency above 0.001) were also detected in blood, a finding suggesting that blood repertoires may reflect thyroid immune responses.

Here the chain combines TRBV24-1 and TRBJ2-2; 8 central nucleotides agree with TRBD1. The receptor was isolated from a woman between 18 and 29 years old with Graves' hyperthyroidism. Source material: blood. In nucleotides, the sequence is TGTGCCACCAGTGATCCCAACCAGGGGGCCAACACCGGGGAGCTGTTTTTT. Its translation reads: CATSDPNQGANTGELFF.